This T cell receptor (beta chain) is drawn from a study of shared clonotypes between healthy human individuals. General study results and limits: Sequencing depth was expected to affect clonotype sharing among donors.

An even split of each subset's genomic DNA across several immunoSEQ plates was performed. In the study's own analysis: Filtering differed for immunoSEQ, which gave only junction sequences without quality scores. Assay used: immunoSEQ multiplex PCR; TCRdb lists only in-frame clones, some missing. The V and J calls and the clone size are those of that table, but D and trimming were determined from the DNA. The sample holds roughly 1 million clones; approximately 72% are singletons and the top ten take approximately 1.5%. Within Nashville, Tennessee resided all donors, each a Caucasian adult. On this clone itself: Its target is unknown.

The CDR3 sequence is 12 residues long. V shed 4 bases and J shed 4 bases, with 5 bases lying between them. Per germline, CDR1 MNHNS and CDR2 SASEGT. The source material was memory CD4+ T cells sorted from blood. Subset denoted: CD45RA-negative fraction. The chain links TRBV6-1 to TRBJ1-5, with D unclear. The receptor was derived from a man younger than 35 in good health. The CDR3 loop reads CASSAANQPQHF. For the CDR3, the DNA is TGTGCCAGCAGTGCGGCGAATCAGCCCCAGCATTTT.